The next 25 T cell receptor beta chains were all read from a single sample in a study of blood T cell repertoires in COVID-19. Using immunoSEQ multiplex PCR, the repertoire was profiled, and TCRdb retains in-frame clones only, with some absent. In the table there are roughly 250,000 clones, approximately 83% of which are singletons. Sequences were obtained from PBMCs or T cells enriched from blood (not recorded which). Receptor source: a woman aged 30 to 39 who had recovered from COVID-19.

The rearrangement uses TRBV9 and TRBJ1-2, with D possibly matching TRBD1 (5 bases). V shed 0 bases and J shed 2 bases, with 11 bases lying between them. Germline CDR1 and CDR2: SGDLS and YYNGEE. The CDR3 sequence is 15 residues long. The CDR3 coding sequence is TGTGCCAGCAGCGTAGAGGCTGGGGCGAACTATGGCTACACCTTC. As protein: CASSVEAGANYGYTF.

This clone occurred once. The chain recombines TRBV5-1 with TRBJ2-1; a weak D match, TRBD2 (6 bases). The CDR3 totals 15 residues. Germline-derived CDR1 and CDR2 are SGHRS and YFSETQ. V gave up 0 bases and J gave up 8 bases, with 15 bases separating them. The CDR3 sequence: CASSLAGDRQDEQFF. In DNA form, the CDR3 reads TGCGCCAGCAGCTTGGCGGGGGACCGTCAAGATGAGCAGTTCTTC.

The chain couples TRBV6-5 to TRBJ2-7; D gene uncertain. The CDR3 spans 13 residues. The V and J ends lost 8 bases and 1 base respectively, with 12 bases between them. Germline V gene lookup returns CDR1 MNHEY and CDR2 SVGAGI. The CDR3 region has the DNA TGTGCCAGCCGATACGACATGTCCTACGAGCAGTACTTC. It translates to CASRYDMSYEQYF.

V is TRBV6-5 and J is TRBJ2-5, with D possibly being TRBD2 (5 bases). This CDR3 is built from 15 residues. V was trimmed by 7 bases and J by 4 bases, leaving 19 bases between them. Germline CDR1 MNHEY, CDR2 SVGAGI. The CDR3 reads CASTHGDRRGETQYF. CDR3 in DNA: TGTGCCAGCACCCACGGGGATAGGCGTGGAGAGACCCAGTACTTC.

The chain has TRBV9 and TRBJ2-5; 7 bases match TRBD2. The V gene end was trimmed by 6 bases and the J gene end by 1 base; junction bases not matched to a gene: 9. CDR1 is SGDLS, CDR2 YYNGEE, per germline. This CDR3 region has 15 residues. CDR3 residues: CASTRAGSAQETQYF. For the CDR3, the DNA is TGTGCCAGCACCCGAGCGGGATCCGCCCAAGAGACCCAGTACTTC. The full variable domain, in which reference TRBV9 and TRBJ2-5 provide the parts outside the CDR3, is DSGVTQTPKHLITATGQRVTLRCSPRSGDLSVYWYQQSLDQGLQFLIQYYNGEERAKGNILERFSAQQFPDLHSELNLSSLELGDSALYFCASTRAGSAQETQYFGPGTRLLVL.

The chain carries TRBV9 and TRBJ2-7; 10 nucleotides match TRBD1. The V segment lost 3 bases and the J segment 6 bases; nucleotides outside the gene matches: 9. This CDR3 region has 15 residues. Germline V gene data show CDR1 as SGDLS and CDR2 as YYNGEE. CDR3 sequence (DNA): TGTGCCAGCAGCGCCGGACAGGGGGGCGACGGCGAGCAGTACTTC. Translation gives CASSAGQGGDGEQYF.

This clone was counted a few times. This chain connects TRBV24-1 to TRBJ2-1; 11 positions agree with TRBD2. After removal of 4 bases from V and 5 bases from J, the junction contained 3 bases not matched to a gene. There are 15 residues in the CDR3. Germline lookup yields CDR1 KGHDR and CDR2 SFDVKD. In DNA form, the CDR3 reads TGTGCCACCAGTGACGGGACTAGCGGCCACAATGAGCAGTTCTTC. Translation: CATSDGTSGHNEQFF.

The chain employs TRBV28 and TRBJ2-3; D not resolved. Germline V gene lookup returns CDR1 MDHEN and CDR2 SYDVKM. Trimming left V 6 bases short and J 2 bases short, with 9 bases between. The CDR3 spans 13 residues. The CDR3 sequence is CASRQANTDTQYF. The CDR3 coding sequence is TGTGCCAGCAGGCAAGCGAACACAGATACGCAGTATTTT.

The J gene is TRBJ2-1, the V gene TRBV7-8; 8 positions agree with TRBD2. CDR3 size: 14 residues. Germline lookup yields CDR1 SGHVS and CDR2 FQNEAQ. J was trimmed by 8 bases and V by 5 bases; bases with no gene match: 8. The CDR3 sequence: CASSPRAGGYEQFF. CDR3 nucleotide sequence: TGTGCCAGCAGCCCGCGGGCGGGGGGTTATGAGCAGTTCTTC.

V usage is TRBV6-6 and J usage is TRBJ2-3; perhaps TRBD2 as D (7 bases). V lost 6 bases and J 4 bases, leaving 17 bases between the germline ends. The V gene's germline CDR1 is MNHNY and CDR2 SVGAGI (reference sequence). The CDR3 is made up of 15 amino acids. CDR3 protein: CASSYPGDYADTQYF. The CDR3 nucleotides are TGTGCCAGCAGCTACCCAGGGGACTACGCAGATACGCAGTATTTT.

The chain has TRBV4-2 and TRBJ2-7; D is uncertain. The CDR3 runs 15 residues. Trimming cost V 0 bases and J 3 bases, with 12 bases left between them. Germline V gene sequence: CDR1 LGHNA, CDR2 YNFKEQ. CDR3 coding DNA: TGTGCCAGCAGCCAAGATGTGGGCCAGAGCTACGAGCAGTACTTC. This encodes CASSQDVGQSYEQYF.

The CDR3, as DNA: TGTGCCAGCAGCCAAGTAAGGACTTACAATGAGCAGTTCTTC. Protein: CASSQVRTYNEQFF. This sequence joins TRBV3-1 (or the pseudogene TRBV3-2) and TRBJ2-1, with D possibly TRBD2 on 5 matching bases. CDR1 and CDR2 from the germline V gene are LGHDT and YNNKEL (reference sequence). This CDR3 contains 14 residues. Deletions cut 1 base from V and 4 bases from J, with 8 bases between.

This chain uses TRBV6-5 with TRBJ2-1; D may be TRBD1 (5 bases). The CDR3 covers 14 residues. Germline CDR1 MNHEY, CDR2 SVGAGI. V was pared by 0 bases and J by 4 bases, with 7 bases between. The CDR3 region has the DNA TGTGCCAGCAGTTACTCAGGGGAATACAATGAGCAGTTCTTC. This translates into CASSYSGEYNEQFF.

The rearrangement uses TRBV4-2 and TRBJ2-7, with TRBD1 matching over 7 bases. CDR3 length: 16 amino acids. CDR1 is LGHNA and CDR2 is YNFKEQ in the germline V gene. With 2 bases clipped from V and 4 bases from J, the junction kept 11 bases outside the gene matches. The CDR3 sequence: CASSQTAPATGYEQYF. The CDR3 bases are TGTGCCAGCAGCCAAACGGCTCCGGCGACAGGGTACGAGCAGTACTTC.

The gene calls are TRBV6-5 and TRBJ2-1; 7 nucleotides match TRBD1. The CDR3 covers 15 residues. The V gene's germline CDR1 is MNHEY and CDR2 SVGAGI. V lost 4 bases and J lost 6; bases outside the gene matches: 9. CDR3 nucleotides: TGTGCCAGCAGTTTAACAGGGGCTCCGACCAATGAGCAGTTCTTC. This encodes CASSLTGAPTNEQFF.

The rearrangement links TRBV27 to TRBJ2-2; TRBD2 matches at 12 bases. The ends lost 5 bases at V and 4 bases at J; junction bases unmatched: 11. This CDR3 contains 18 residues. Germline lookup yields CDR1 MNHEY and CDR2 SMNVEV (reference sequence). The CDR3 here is CASSLPTSGSTSTGELFF. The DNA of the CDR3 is TGTGCCAGCAGTCTTCCGACTAGCGGGAGTACTAGCACCGGGGAGCTGTTTTTT.

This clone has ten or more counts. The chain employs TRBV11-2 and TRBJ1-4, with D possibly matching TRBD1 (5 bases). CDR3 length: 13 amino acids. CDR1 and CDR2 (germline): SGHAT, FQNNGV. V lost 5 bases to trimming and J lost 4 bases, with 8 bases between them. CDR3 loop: CASSLDSNEKLFF. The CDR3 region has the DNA TGTGCCAGCAGCCTCGACAGTAATGAAAAACTGTTTTTT. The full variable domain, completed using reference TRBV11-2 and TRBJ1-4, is EAGVAQSPRYKIIEKRQSVAFWCNPISGHATLYWYQQILGQGPKLLIQFQNNGVVDDSQLPKDRFSAERLKGVDSTLKIQPAKLEDSAVYLCASSLDSNEKLFFGSGTQLSVL.

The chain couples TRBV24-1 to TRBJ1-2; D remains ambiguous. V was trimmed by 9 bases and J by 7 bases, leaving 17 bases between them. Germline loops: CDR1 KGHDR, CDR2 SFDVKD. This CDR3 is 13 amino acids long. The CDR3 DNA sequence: TGTGCCACCTCGACCCGACTTTCCCCTGGCTACACCTTC. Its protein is CATSTRLSPGYTF.

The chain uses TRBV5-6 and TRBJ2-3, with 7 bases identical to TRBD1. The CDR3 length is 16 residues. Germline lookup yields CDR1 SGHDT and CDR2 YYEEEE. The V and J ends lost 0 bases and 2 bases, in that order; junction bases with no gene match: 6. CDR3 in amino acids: CASSLGPGGPTDTQYF. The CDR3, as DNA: TGTGCCAGCAGCTTGGGTCCAGGGGGTCCCACAGATACGCAGTATTTT.

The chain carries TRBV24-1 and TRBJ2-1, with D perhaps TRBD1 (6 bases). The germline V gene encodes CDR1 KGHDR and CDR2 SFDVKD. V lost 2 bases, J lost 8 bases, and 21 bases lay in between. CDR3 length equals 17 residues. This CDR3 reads CATSDYAVTGENYEQFF. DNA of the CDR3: TGTGCCACCAGTGATTATGCGGTGACAGGCGAGAACTATGAGCAGTTCTTC.

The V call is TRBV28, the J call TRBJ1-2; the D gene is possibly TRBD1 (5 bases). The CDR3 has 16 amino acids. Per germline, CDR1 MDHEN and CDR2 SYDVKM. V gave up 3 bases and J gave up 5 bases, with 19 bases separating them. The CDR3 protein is CASSFLPQDTRYGYTF. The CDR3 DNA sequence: TGTGCCAGCAGTTTTCTGCCCCAGGACACACGATATGGCTACACCTTC.

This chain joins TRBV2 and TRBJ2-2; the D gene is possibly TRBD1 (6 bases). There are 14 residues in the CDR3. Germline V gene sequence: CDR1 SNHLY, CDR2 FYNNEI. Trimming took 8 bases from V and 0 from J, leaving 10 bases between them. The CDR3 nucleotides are TGTGCCAGCCAGGACAGAACGAACACCGGGGAGCTGTTTTTT. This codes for CASQDRTNTGELFF.

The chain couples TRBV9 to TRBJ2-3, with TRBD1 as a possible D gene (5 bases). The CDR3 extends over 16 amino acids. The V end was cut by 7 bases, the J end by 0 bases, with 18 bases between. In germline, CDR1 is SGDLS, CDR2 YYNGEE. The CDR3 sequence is CASGPGSRRSTDTQYF. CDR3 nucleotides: TGTGCCAGCGGACCAGGGTCTCGCAGAAGCACAGATACGCAGTATTTT. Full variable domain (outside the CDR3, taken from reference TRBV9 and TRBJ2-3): DSGVTQTPKHLITATGQRVTLRCSPRSGDLSVYWYQQSLDQGLQFLIQYYNGEERAKGNILERFSAQQFPDLHSELNLSSLELGDSALYFCASGPGSRRSTDTQYFGPGTRLTVL.

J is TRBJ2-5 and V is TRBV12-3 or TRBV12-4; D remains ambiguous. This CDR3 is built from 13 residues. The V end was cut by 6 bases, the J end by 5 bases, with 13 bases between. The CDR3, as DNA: TGTGCCAGCAGGGCCCCGTACCTCGAGACCCAGTACTTC. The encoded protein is CASRAPYLETQYF.

CDR3 region: CASSFQGALNNEKLFF. CDR3 nucleotide sequence: TGCGCCAGCAGCTTTCAGGGGGCGCTAAATAATGAAAAACTGTTTTTT. The chain has TRBV5-1 and TRBJ1-4; 8 bases align to TRBD1. Germline V gene data show CDR1 as SGHRS and CDR2 as YFSETQ. V dropped 2 bases and J dropped 4; count of bases not matched to a gene: 7. This CDR3 contains 16 residues. Looking up the rest from reference TRBV5-1 and TRBJ1-4 gives the full variable domain: KAGVTQTPRYLIKTRGQQVTLSCSPISGHRSVSWYQQTPGQGLQFLFEYFSETQRNKGNFPGRFSGRQFSNSRSEMNVSTLELGDSALYLCASSFQGALNNEKLFFGSGTQLSVL.